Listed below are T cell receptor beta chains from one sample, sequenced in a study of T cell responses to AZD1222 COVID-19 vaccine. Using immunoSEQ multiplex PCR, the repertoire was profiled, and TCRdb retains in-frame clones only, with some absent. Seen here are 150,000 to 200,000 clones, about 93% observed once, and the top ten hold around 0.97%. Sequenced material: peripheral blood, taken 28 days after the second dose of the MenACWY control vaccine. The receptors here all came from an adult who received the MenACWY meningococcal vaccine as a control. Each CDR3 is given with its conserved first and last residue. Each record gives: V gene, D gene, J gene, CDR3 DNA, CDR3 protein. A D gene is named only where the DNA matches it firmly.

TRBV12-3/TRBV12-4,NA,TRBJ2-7,TGTGCCAGCAGTTTAGTCTACGAGCAGTACTTC,CASSLVYEQYF
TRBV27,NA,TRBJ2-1,TGTGCCAGCAGTCTAGGGGGTCCTGGGCGCAATGAGCAGTTCTTC,CASSLGGPGRNEQFF
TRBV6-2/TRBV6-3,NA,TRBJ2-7,TGTGCCAGCAGTCTGGACGCGGCATATAGCTCCTACGAGCAGTACTTC,CASSLDAAYSSYEQYF
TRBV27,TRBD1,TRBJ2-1,TGTGCCAGCAGTTTGGGGACAGGGGTTGGTGAGCAGTTCTTC,CASSLGTGVGEQFF
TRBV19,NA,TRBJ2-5,TGTGCCAGTAGTATAGAGGGCAGGGAAGAGACCCAGTACTTC,CASSIEGREETQYF
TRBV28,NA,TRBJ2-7,TGTGCCAGCAGACCGGGACAAAGACTTTACGAGCAGTACTTC,CASRPGQRLYEQYF
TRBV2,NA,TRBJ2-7,TGTGCCAGCAGCCAAATGGGAGCCTACGAGCAGTACTTC,CASSQMGAYEQYF
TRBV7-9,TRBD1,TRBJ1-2,TGTGCCAGCACCGGCCGGGCAGGGGGCTGGTCGGTCTATGGCTACACCTTC,CASTGRAGGWSVYGYTF
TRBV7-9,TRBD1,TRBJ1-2,TGTGCCAGCAGCCGAGGGGCAGGGGGCGAGGGCTATGGCTACACCTTC,CASSRGAGGEGYGYTF
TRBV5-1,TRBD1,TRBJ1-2,TGCGCCAGCTCAGGACAGGCCCACTATGGCTACACCTTC,CASSGQAHYGYTF
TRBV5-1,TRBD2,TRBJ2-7,TGCGCCAGCAGCTTGGCCCCTAGCGGCAACTACGAGCAGTACTTC,CASSLAPSGNYEQYF
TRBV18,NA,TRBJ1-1,TGTGCCAGCTCACCCCCGGCGGGGGGTGTGAACACTGAAGCTTTCTTT,CASSPPAGGVNTEAFF
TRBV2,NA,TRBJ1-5,TGTGCCAGCAGTGACTTTGGGAGCAATCAGCCCCAGCATTTT,CASSDFGSNQPQHF
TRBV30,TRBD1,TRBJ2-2,TGTGCCTGGAGTGTAGGACAGGGGTTGTCCGGGGAGCTGTTTTTT,CAWSVGQGLSGELFF